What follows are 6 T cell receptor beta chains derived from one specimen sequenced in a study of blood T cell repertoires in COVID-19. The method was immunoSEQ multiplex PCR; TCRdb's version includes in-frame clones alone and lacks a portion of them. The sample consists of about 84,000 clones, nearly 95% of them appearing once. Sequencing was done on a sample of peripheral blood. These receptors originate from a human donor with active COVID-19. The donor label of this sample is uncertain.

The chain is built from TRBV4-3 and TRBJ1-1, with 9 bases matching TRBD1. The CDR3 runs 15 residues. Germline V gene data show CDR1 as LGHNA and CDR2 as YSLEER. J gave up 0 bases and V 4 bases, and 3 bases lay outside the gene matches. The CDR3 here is CASSLGQGLNTEAFF. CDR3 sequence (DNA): TGCGCCAGCAGCCTGGGACAGGGCCTGAACACTGAAGCTTTCTTT.

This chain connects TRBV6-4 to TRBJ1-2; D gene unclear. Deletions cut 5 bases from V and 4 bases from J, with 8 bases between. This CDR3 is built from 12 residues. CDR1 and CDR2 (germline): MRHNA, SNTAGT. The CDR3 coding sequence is TGTGCCAGCAGTTCACCGGGCTATGGCTACACCTTC. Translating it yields CASSSPGYGYTF.

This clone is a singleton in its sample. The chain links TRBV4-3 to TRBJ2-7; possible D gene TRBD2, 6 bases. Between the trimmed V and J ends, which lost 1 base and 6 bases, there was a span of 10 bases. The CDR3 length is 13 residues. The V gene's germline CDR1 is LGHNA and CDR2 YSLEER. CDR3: CASSQGDFSEQYF. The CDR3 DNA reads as TGCGCCAGCAGCCAAGGGGACTTCTCCGAGCAGTACTTC.

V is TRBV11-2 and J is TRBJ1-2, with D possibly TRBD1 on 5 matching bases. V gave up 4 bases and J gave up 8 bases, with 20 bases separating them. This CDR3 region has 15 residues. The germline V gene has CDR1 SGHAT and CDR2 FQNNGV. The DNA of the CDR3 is TGTGCCAGCAGCTCGCCGCGGACCCCTCGGGGGGGCTACACCTTC. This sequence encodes CASSSPRTPRGGYTF.

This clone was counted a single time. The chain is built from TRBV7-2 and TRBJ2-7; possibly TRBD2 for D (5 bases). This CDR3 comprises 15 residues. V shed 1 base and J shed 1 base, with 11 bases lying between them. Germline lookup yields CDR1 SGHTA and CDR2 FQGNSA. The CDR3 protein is CASSLDEGTSYEQYF. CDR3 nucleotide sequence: TGTGCCAGCAGCTTAGATGAGGGCACGTCCTACGAGCAGTACTTC.

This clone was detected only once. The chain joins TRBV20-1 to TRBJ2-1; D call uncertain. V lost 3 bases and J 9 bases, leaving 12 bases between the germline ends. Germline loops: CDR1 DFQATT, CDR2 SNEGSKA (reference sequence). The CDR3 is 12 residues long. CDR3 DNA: TGCAGTGCTAGTCGTGCGTTCGGTGAGCAGTTCTTC. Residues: CSASRAFGEQFF.